This T cell receptor (beta chain) was identified during a study of chemoradiotherapy in HPV16-positive cancers. This table comes from immunoSEQ multiplex PCR, and its TCRdb copy is limited to in-frame clones, with some not included. The table has 9,000 or so clones, approximately 90% seen once. V lost 2 bases and J lost 2, with 9 bases in between. Germline loops: CDR1 LNHDA, CDR2 SQIVND (reference sequence). This CDR3 is 15 amino acids long. As for this clone: The antigen is unknown.

Study findings and constraints: Candidate HPV-specific clones and E7-related TCR motifs grew in tumor during treatment. In HPV16-positive patients, HPV-responsive T-cell expansion tracked better recurrence-free survival. Functional assays defining HPV-specific T cells used only two HPV16-positive patients.

Repertoires were sampled repeatedly during chemoradiotherapy. Sample: blood, taken from a patient who underwent chemoradiotherapy. The TCR comes from a human donor with HPV-associated anogenital cancer. This chain joins TRBV19 and TRBJ2-2, with D perhaps matching TRBD1 or TRBD2 (6 bases each). CDR3 nucleotides: TGTGCCAGTAGTATAAGGGGGGCCAACACCGGGGAGCTGTTTTTT. Encoded protein: CASSIRGANTGELFF.